This T cell receptor beta chain was recorded in a study of beta chain features in type 1 diabetes. Investigators reverse transcribed all isolated RNA, so they sequenced expressed TCRB transcripts. Only in-frame clones appear in the TCRdb table, and some are missing; sequencing was by immunoSEQ multiplex PCR. The repertoire includes about 930,000 clones, about a sixth of them detected once, and around 0.02% sits in the top ten. Study conclusions and caveats: VDJ junctions from patients with type 1 diabetes contained fewer insertions and more deletions. PCR might favor shorter templates, equally in patients and controls.

For this clone: The antigen remains undetermined.

Averaging roughly 120 mL, one heparinised blood draw was given by each donor. The CDR3 runs to 15 residues. Germline V gene data show CDR1 as SGDLS and CDR2 as YYNGEE. V dropped 6 bases and J dropped 5 bases, with 18 bases sitting between them. This TCR was sampled from a woman under 30 in good health. What was sequenced was naive CD4+ T cells from blood. The chain couples TRBV9 to TRBJ2-1; a possible D gene is TRBD2 (7 bases). In DNA, the CDR3 is TGTGCCAGCACCCAGGGGCGGGAGACCAACAATGAGCAGTTCTTC. This encodes CASTQGRETNNEQFF.